The 24 T cell receptor beta chains listed next were all sequenced from one sample in a study of early T cells in non-severe SARS-CoV-2 infection (dated by TCRdb to about 2021). Library construction relied on 5' RACE. Sequenced on a NextSeq 500. Through fastp at Q25 and MiXCR, TCRdb rebuilt clones from the public reads, retaining in-frame beta chains. Rows with one shared CDR3 protein collapse into an entry with the most common genes and DNA. For this sample there are roughly 58,000 distinct CDR3 sequences; roughly 6.8% appear just once. The ten top clones hold around 4% of the sample. The sequencing input was whole blood. All receptors come from an adult who was a healthcare worker with PCR-confirmed SARS-CoV-2 infection or an uninfected control (not recorded which).

CDR3 sequence reads: CASSPRTGANSPLHF. The CDR3 DNA is TGCGCCAGCAGCCCAAGGACAGGCGCCAATTCACCCCTCCACTTT. The V and J genes are TRBV5-1 and TRBJ1-6, with 7 bases aligning to TRBD1. Losses at the gene ends were 4 bases for V and 7 bases for J; bases not matched to a gene: 8. The CDR3 length is 15 residues. Germline CDR1 and CDR2: SGHRS and YFSETQ.

This clonotype was detected ten times or more. V gene TRBV6-2 or TRBV6-3 combines with J gene TRBJ2-3, with a tentative D call TRBD2 (6 bases). Germline loops: CDR1 MNHEY, CDR2 SVGEGT. The CDR3 has 13 amino acids. The germline V and J ends were trimmed by 6 bases and 0 bases, with 7 bases remaining between them. This CDR3 is CASRGTSTDTQYF. The CDR3 bases are TGTGCCAGCAGGGGGACTAGCACAGATACGCAGTATTTT.

This clonotype was found many times. The chain uses TRBV4-1 and TRBJ2-7, with 7 bases fitting TRBD2. CDR1 and CDR2 (germline): MGHRA, YSYEKL. The V segment lost 0 bases and the J segment 2 bases; nucleotides outside the gene matches: 1. This CDR3 has 14 residues. The CDR3 loop reads CASSQEGRAYEQYF. DNA for the CDR3: TGCGCCAGCAGCCAAGAAGGGAGGGCCTACGAGCAGTACTTC.

This clonotype has more than one count but fewer than ten. The CDR3 DNA reads as TGTGCCAGCAGTTCACTAGCGGGGGGCTTCAACACCGGGGAGCTGTTTTTT. Its protein product is CASSSLAGGFNTGELFF. This chain uses TRBV28 with TRBJ2-2, with TRBD2 matching over 12 bases. The junction had 5 bases not matched to a gene; V was cut back by 4 bases and J by 2 bases. This CDR3 is 17 amino acids long. Germline-derived CDR1 and CDR2 are MDHEN and SYDVKM.

This clonotype was counted a few times. DNA of the CDR3: TGTGCCAGCAGACCGGGGACACACGTTCGCACAGATACGCAGTATTTT. Protein: CASRPGTHVRTDTQYF. The chain links TRBV6-6 to TRBJ2-3; D is possibly TRBD1 (6 bases). V was trimmed by 6 bases and J by 1 base, leaving 17 bases between them. Germline-derived CDR1 and CDR2 are MNHNY and SVGAGI (reference sequence). This CDR3 contains 16 residues.

This clonotype was counted ten times or more. V usage is TRBV23-1 and J usage is TRBJ1-6; D remains unclear. TRBV23-1 is annotated as an ORF whose role is uncertain. This CDR3 is built from 15 residues. The V end was cut by 3 bases, the J end by 6 bases, with 12 bases between. This CDR3 is CASSQPNRRNSPLHF. In DNA form, the CDR3 reads TGCGCCAGCAGTCAGCCCAACAGACGTAATTCACCCCTCCACTTT.

About this clonotype itself: A much larger clonotype is one base distant, so this may be a read error. The chain couples TRBV12-3 or TRBV12-4 to TRBJ1-1; D is perhaps TRBD1 (5 bases). The CDR3 extends over 13 amino acids. V shed 5 bases and J shed 1 base, with 8 bases lying between them. CDR3 region: CASSRTRNTEAFF. The CDR3 DNA is TGTGCCAGCAGTCGGACAAGGAACACTGAAGCTTTCTTT.

At least ten counts were recorded for this clonotype. The chain recombines TRBV4-3 with TRBJ2-5, with D tentatively TRBD2 (5 bases). Per germline, CDR1 LGHNA and CDR2 YSLEER. Trimming took 4 bases from V and 2 from J, leaving 8 bases between them. The CDR3 has 13 residues. In DNA, the CDR3 is TGCGCCAGCAGCCGAGGGATGCAAGAGACCCAGTACTTC. Amino acid sequence: CASSRGMQETQYF.

This clonotype was picked up many times. This sequence joins TRBV5-1 and TRBJ2-7, with D unclear. Germline CDR1 SGHRS, CDR2 YFSETQ. The V and J ends lost 0 bases and 3 bases respectively, with 13 bases between them. The CDR3 contains 15 residues. CDR3 in DNA: TGCGCCAGCAGCTTGGAGTATCCCTCCGACTACGAGCAGTACTTC. Its protein product is CASSLEYPSDYEQYF.

This clonotype was counted at least ten times. The V gene is TRBV7-6, the J gene TRBJ2-1; no definite D call. The germline V gene has CDR1 SGHVS and CDR2 FNYEAQ. V was pared by 4 bases and J by 3 bases, with 16 bases between. The CDR3 runs 16 residues. The CDR3 sequence is CASSSNWRGIYNEQFF. For the CDR3, the DNA is TGTGCCAGCAGCTCAAATTGGCGTGGGATCTACAATGAGCAGTTCTTC.

V is TRBV5-1 and J is TRBJ1-2; the match to TRBD1 covers 7 bases. The V segment lost 3 bases and the J segment 4 bases; nucleotides outside the gene matches: 12. Germline V gives CDR1 SGHRS, CDR2 YFSETQ. This CDR3 has 16 amino acids. This chain's CDR3 is CASSSKTPRDSYGYTF. DNA for the CDR3: TGCGCCAGCAGCTCAAAAACCCCCCGGGACAGCTATGGCTACACCTTC. Looking up the rest from reference TRBV5-1 and TRBJ1-2 gives the full variable domain: KAGVTQTPRYLIKTRGQQVTLSCSPISGHRSVSWYQQTPGQGLQFLFEYFSETQRNKGNFPGRFSGRQFSNSRSEMNVSTLELGDSALYLCASSSKTPRDSYGYTFGSGTRLTVV.

This clonotype was picked up many times. This chain uses TRBV11-3 with TRBJ1-1; D is ambiguous. Germline CDR1 reads SGHNT; CDR2 reads YENEEA. The CDR3 totals 14 residues. Trimming removed 3 bases at V and 1 base at J, with 9 bases between. In DNA, the CDR3 is TGTGCCAGCAGCTTGATAAACGGGAACACTGAAGCTTTCTTT. Encoded protein: CASSLINGNTEAFF.

The sample holds one count of this clonotype. Being one base from a much bigger clone, this may be a read error. The rearrangement uses TRBV20-1 and TRBJ1-6, with a tentative D call TRBD1 (5 bases). Germline V lookup: CDR1 DFQATT, CDR2 SNEGSKA (reference sequence). The CDR3 extends over 13 amino acids. The CDR3 protein is CSTSPDTNSPLHF. The CDR3, as DNA: TGCAGTACTAGCCCGGACACTAATTCACCCCTCCACTTT.

The V call is TRBV7-2, the J call TRBJ2-7; D might be TRBD1 (5 bases). V gave up 3 bases and J gave up 4 bases, with 7 bases separating them. Per the germline V gene, CDR1 is SGHTA and CDR2 is FQGNSA. The CDR3 contains 12 residues. The CDR3 region is CASSFQGYEQYF. The CDR3 DNA reads TGTGCCAGCAGCTTTCAGGGTTACGAGCAGTACTTC.

Ten or more counts support this clonotype. This chain joins TRBV20-1 and TRBJ1-2, with D unclear. Trimming took 6 bases from V and 8 from J, leaving 13 bases between them. CDR1 and CDR2 from the germline V gene are DFQATT and SNEGSKA (reference sequence). This CDR3 has 11 residues. CDR3 in amino acids: CSAQVGVGYTF. In DNA form, the CDR3 reads TGCAGTGCCCAGGTCGGAGTAGGCTACACCTTC.

The CDR3 DNA reads TGTGCCAGCTCACTAGAACGGGACAGGGGTTCCCTGAACACTGAAGCTTTCTTT. It translates to CASSLERDRGSLNTEAFF. V is TRBV18 and J is TRBJ1-1; 10 bases line up with TRBD1. This CDR3 spans 18 amino acids. Trimming took 4 bases from V and 0 from J; bases not matched to a gene: 11. CDR1 and CDR2 from the germline V gene are KGHSH and LQKENI. Based on the CDR3 plus reference TRBV18 and TRBJ1-1, the full variable domain is NAGVMQNPRHLVRRRGQEARLRCSPMKGHSHVYWYRQLPEEGLKFMVYLQKENIIDESGMPKERFSAEFPKEGPSILRIQQVVRGDSAAYFCASSLERDRGSLNTEAFFGQGTRLTVV.

This clonotype showed up just a few times. The chain couples TRBV27 to TRBJ2-3; maybe TRBD1 (5 bases). This CDR3 has 16 residues. Germline V gives CDR1 MNHEY, CDR2 SMNVEV (reference sequence). Between the trimmed V and J ends, which lost 4 bases and 0 bases, there was a span of 14 bases. The CDR3 sequence is CASSSRQRWSTDTQYF. CDR3 DNA: TGTGCCAGCAGTTCTCGACAGAGGTGGAGCACAGATACGCAGTATTTT.

This clonotype appeared many times. The gene calls are TRBV28 and TRBJ2-5; tentative D call: TRBD2 (6 bases). V gave up 7 bases and J gave up 9 bases, with 18 bases separating them. CDR3 size: 13 residues. Germline V CDR1 and CDR2: MDHEN, SYDVKM. Here the CDR3 DNA reads TGTGCCAGCATGCGGGACCCCCTGGAGGCCCAGTACTTC. It is translated as CASMRDPLEAQYF.

A few counts support this clonotype. The chain recombines TRBV6-2 or TRBV6-3 with TRBJ2-7, with D tentatively TRBD2 (5 bases). The CDR3 sequence is 10 residues long. Trimming took 7 bases from V and 5 from J, leaving 6 bases between them. Germline V gene data show CDR1 as MNHEY and CDR2 as SVGEGT. CDR3 amino acids: CASNGNEQYF. The CDR3, as DNA: TGTGCCAGCAACGGGAACGAGCAGTACTTC.

This clonotype was recorded many times. This chain connects TRBV20-1 to TRBJ1-5; no clear D gene. The germline V and J ends were trimmed by 3 bases and 3 bases, with 9 bases remaining between them. The CDR3 runs to 13 residues. CDR1 is DFQATT, CDR2 SNEGSKA, per germline (reference sequence). For the CDR3, the DNA is TGCAGTGCTAGCCGAGGCCCCAATCAGCCCCAGCATTTT. This translates into CSASRGPNQPQHF.

This clonotype has more than one count but fewer than ten. The V call is TRBV3-1, the J call TRBJ2-4, with D hard to call. The CDR3 is 17 amino acids. V was shortened by 0 bases and J by 4 bases, with 16 bases between the two germline ends. Germline V gene lookup returns CDR1 LGHDT and CDR2 YNNKEL (reference sequence). CDR3 coding DNA: TGTGCCAGCAGCCAAGATGTTGTCGCGGTCCCTAAAAACATTCAGTACTTC. It translates to CASSQDVVAVPKNIQYF. Supplemented by reference TRBV3-1 and TRBJ2-4, the full variable domain reads DTAVSQTPKYLVTQMGNDKSIKCEQNLGHDTMYWYKQDSKKFLKIMFSYNNKELIINETVPNRFSPKSPDKAHLNLHINSLELGDSAVYFCASSQDVVAVPKNIQYFGAGTRLSVL.

This chain links TRBV11-3 with TRBJ2-3; 11 nucleotides match TRBD1. Germline trimming cut 5 bases from V and 6 bases from J; bases unmatched to any gene: 13. There are 17 residues in the CDR3. Germline loops: CDR1 SGHNT, CDR2 YENEEA. For the CDR3, the DNA is TGTGCCAGCAGCCCCAGGAGGGGACAGGGGGTTCTCGATACGCAGTATTTT. Its translation: CASSPRRGQGVLDTQYF.

In its sample, this clonotype was seen many times. The chain carries TRBV12-3 or TRBV12-4 and TRBJ1-4; D uncertain. The CDR3 loop spans 11 amino acids. With 7 bases removed from V and 11 bases from J, the gap between germline ends came to 11 bases. The DNA of the CDR3 is TGTGCCAGCATGACAAGCGGGAAACTGTTTTTT. This codes for CASMTSGKLFF.

This clonotype was seen ten or more times. One end of the junction fails to match germline, which may point to a read error. The V gene is TRBV7-7, the J gene TRBJ2-2; maybe TRBD2 (6 bases). This CDR3 contains 14 residues. Germline V gene lookup returns CDR1 SSHAT and CDR2 FNYEAQ (reference sequence). The CDR3 loop is CASSSVSGTGELFF. Here the CDR3 DNA reads TGTGCTAGCAGCTCCGTTAGCGGTACCGGGGAGCTGTTTTTT.